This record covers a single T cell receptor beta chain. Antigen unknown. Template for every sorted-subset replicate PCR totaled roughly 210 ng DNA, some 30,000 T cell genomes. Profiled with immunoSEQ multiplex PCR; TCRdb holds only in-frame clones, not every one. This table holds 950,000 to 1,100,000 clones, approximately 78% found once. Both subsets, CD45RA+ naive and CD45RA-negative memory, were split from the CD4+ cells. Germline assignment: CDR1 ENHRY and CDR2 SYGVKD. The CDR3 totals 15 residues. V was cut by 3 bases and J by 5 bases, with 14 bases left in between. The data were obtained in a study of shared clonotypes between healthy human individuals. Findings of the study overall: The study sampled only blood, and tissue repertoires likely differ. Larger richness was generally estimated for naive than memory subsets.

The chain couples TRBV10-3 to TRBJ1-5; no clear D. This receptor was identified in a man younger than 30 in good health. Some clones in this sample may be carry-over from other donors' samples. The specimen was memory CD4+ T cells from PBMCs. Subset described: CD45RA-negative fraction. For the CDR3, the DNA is TGTGCCATCAGTGAAGGACTTCCGATTTATCAGCCCCAGCATTTT. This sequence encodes CAISEGLPIYQPQHF.